Listed below are T cell receptor beta chains from one sample, sequenced in a study of T cell repertoires in cytomegalovirus infection. TCRdb independently ran MiXCR on the reads; one entry per CDR3 protein. The table includes around 570,000 distinct CDR3 sequences, 40% detected once. No antigen is known for these receptors. The specimen was cultured PBMCs, collected from culture after CMV antigen stimulation. These receptors were obtained from a human donor in good health (CMV status not recorded). Some clones in this sample may be carry-over from other donors' samples. The CDR3 runs from the conserved cysteine through the conserved F or W. The D gene is left open where the match is weak. Size tells how often a clone was seen (once, few, many) or the class of an expanded clone, and some rows leave it out.

V gene	D gene	J gene	clone size	CDR3 protein	CDR3 DNA
TRBV7-8	.	TRBJ2-5	few	CASSHPSSVGYQETQYF	TGTGCCAGCAGCCATCCCTCTAGCGTGGGGTACCAAGAGACCCAGTACTTC
TRBV4-1	.	TRBJ1-1	.	CASSQGPAGFTEAFF	TGCGCCAGCAGCCAGGGCCCTGCGGGATTCACTGAAGCTTTCTTT
TRBV24-1	.	TRBJ2-1	.	CATSTPGQGYNEQFF	TGTGCCACCAGTACACCGGGACAAGGCTACAATGAGCAGTTCTTC
TRBV7-2	.	TRBJ2-7	few	CASSPRINAAYEQYF	TGTGCCAGCAGCCCACGGATTAACGCGGCCTACGAGCAGTACTTC
TRBV7-2	.	TRBJ2-3	many	CASSPKRASTDTQYF	TGTGCCAGCAGCCCCAAGCGGGCTAGCACAGATACGCAGTATTTT
TRBV12-3/TRBV12-4	.	TRBJ2-5	few	CASSLRSTGTQYF	TGTGCCAGCAGTTTAAGGTCAACGGGGACCCAGTACTTC
TRBV12-3/TRBV12-4	.	TRBJ2-3	.	CASLENLGGHGTDTQYF	TGTGCCAGCCTCGAGAATCTGGGGGGCCATGGCACAGATACGCAGTATTTT
TRBV7-2	TRBD2	TRBJ2-3	many	CASSPRLAGGADTQYF	TGTGCCAGCAGCCCAAGACTAGCGGGAGGAGCAGATACGCAGTATTTT
TRBV7-4	.	TRBJ1-4	.	CASSFSLNEKLFF	TGTGCCAGCAGCTTTTCCCTTAATGAAAAACTGTTTTTT
TRBV28	.	TRBJ1-2	few	CASSRESVYYGYTF	TGTGCCAGCAGTCGAGAGAGTGTCTACTATGGCTACACCTTC
TRBV5-1	.	TRBJ2-3	.	CASTQRGRVDTQYF	TGCGCCAGCACCCAACGGGGCAGGGTGGATACGCAGTATTTT
TRBV7-2	.	TRBJ1-5	many	CASSLEKGLVQPQHF	TGTGCCAGCAGCTTGGAAAAGGGGCTAGTTCAGCCCCAGCATTTT
TRBV7-2	TRBD2	TRBJ2-1	few	CASRTLGGEGEQFF	TGTGCCAGCAGAACTCTCGGGGGGGAGGGTGAGCAGTTCTTC
TRBV7-9	TRBD1	TRBJ2-7	.	CASSLGGQIPYEQYF	TGTGCCAGCAGCTTAGGGGGACAGATACCCTACGAGCAGTACTTC
TRBV7-6	.	TRBJ2-3	.	CASSLLARALYKWQYF	TGTGCCAGCAGCTTACTAGCGAGGGCTCTATATAAATGGCAGTATTTT
TRBV18	.	TRBJ1-1	.	CASSPKGNRMNTEAFF	TGTGCCAGCTCACCCAAGGGAAACCGGATGAACACTGAAGCTTTCTTT
TRBV10-3	.	TRBJ2-1	few	CAIRTGHDADEQFF	TGTGCCATCAGGACCGGGCACGACGCAGATGAGCAGTTCTTC
TRBV6-6	.	TRBJ2-1	few	CASSLGWGPTSNEQFF	TGTGCCAGCAGTTTGGGCTGGGGGCCCACCAGCAATGAGCAGTTCTTC
TRBV10-3	TRBD2	TRBJ2-7	few	CATAGSGKTYEQYF	TGTGCCACAGCAGGTAGCGGGAAGACCTACGAGCAGTACTTC
TRBV4-1	TRBD2	TRBJ2-7	.	CASSQDTSSGGRTTYEQYF	TGCGCCAGCAGCCAAGATACTTCTAGCGGGGGGCGAACAACCTACGAGCAGTACTTC
TRBV7-6	TRBD1	TRBJ1-5	few	CASSLALGTDSYSNQPQHF	TGTGCCAGCAGCTTAGCCCTCGGGACAGATTCTTATAGCAATCAGCCCCAGCATTTT
TRBV11-2	.	TRBJ2-7	.	CASSPQRDIAYEQYF	TGTGCCAGCAGCCCCCAGAGGGACATAGCCTACGAGCAGTACTTC
TRBV12-3/TRBV12-4	TRBD2	TRBJ2-7	.	CASSLAFGAGGSYEQYF	TGTGCCAGCAGTTTAGCATTTGGGGCGGGAGGCTCCTACGAGCAGTACTTC
TRBV7-2	.	TRBJ1-2	few	CASSLHMGRREYGYTF	TGTGCCAGCAGCTTGCACATGGGCAGGCGGGAATATGGCTACACCTTC
TRBV12-3/TRBV12-4	.	TRBJ2-1	.	CASSRQWDVGEQFF	TGTGCCAGCAGTAGACAGTGGGACGTGGGTGAGCAGTTCTTC
TRBV7-9	.	TRBJ2-1	few	CASSIMAGNEQFF	TGTGCCAGCAGCATCATGGCAGGCAATGAGCAGTTCTTC
TRBV7-2	.	TRBJ1-5	many	CASSLSPVPEPQHF	TGTGCCAGCAGCTTATCCCCCGTCCCGGAGCCCCAGCATTTT
TRBV6-2/TRBV6-3	.	TRBJ2-1	.	CASKPAGNYNEQFF	TGTGCCAGTAAACCGGCGGGTAACTACAATGAGCAGTTCTTC
TRBV2	TRBD1	TRBJ2-2	few	CASLTGENTGELFF	TGTGCCAGCCTTACAGGGGAGAACACCGGGGAGCTGTTTTTT
TRBV7-9	TRBD2	TRBJ2-1	few	CASTAGGPDEQFF	TGTGCCAGCACGGCGGGAGGGCCTGATGAGCAGTTCTTC
TRBV12-3/TRBV12-4	.	TRBJ1-5	.	CASSSRFDQPQHF	TGTGCCAGCAGTTCCAGGTTCGATCAGCCCCAGCATTTT
TRBV7-9	.	TRBJ2-2	few	CASRVPTHQGRNTGELFF	TGTGCCAGCAGAGTCCCCACGCACCAGGGACGCAACACCGGGGAGCTGTTTTTT
TRBV19	.	TRBJ2-1	.	CASSMTLSSYNEQFF	TGTGCCAGTAGTATGACCCTCTCCTCCTACAATGAGCAGTTCTTC
TRBV20-1	.	TRBJ2-1	.	CSARAGSTGKGSNEQFF	TGCAGTGCTAGAGCTGGGTCGACTGGAAAGGGAAGTAATGAGCAGTTCTTC
TRBV7-2	TRBD1	TRBJ1-2	many	CASSLAPGTGPYGYTF	TGTGCCAGCAGCTTAGCGCCCGGGACAGGGCCCTATGGCTACACCTTC
TRBV5-4	TRBD1	TRBJ2-4	.	CASSPDRESIQYF	TGTGCCAGCAGCCCGGACAGGGAAAGCATTCAGTACTTC
TRBV5-4	.	TRBJ2-1	.	CASSITTGSSYNEQFF	TGTGCCAGCAGCATTACAACAGGGAGCTCCTACAATGAGCAGTTCTTC
TRBV7-2	.	TRBJ1-2	few	CASIPVRGISGYTF	TGTGCCAGCATCCCCGTTAGGGGGATCTCTGGATACACCTTC
TRBV6-5	.	TRBJ2-3	.	CASSYQGIDTQYF	TGTGCCAGCAGTTACCAGGGGATAGATACGCAGTATTTT
TRBV11-2	.	TRBJ1-1	.	CASSFRPGRLEAFF	TGTGCCAGCAGCTTTAGGCCAGGACGACTTGAAGCTTTCTTT
TRBV7-2	.	TRBJ1-5	.	CASTQLGGFNQPQHF	TGTGCCAGCACCCAATTGGGGGGCTTCAATCAGCCCCAGCATTTT
TRBV7-6	.	TRBJ2-1	few	CASSLEVGKVPNEQFF	TGTGCCAGCAGCTTAGAAGTCGGGAAGGTCCCCAATGAGCAGTTCTTC
TRBV7-8	TRBD2	TRBJ2-1	.	CASSFLRQGRLAGVGEQFF	TGTGCCAGCAGCTTTCTAAGACAGGGACGGCTAGCGGGGGTAGGTGAGCAGTTCTTC
TRBV7-2	.	TRBJ2-2	.	CVSCPIGGTGELFF	TGTGTCAGCTGTCCAATCGGAGGTACCGGGGAGCTGTTTTTT
TRBV20-1	.	TRBJ2-5	.	CSARIGQTQYF	TGCAGTGCTAGGATCGGCCAGACCCAGTACTTC
TRBV28	.	TRBJ1-1	.	CASGKNRVNTEAFF	TGTGCCAGCGGTAAAAACAGGGTGAACACTGAAGCTTTCTTT